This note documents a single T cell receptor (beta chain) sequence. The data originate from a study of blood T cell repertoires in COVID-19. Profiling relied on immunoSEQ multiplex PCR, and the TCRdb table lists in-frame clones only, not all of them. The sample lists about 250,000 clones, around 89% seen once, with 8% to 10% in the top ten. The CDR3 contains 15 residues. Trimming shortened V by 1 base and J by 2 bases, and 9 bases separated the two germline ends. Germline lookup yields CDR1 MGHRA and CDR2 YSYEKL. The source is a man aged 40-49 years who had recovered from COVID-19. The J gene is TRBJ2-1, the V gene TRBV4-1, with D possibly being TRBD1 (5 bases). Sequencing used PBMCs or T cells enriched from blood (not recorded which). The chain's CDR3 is CASSQGQSAYNEQFF. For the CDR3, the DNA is TGCGCCAGCAGCCAAGGACAGTCGGCCTACAATGAGCAGTTCTTC.